This T cell receptor beta chain is drawn from a study of blood T cell repertoires in COVID-19. Turning to the study itself: The cDNA or gDNA used as material had been derived from T cells, B-cell-depleted T cells, or PBMCs.

Germline assignment: CDR1 MNHEY and CDR2 SVGEGT. The V gene end was trimmed by 2 bases and the J gene end by 0 bases; junction bases not matched to a gene: 11. The CDR3 contains 19 residues. Participant age was about 18 to 89 years, and participants resided in fewer than 25 US areas. The repertoire was sequenced with immunoSEQ multiplex PCR; TCRdb's copy has only in-frame clones and lacks some. The profile covers around 330,000 clones, with 90% appearing a single time and about 2.4% taken by the ten largest. Sequenced sample: PBMCs or T cells enriched from blood (not recorded which). The receptor was derived from a man aged 60 to 75 who had recovered from COVID-19. This chain uses TRBV6-2 or TRBV6-3 with TRBJ2-7; 12 nucleotides line up with TRBD2. DNA for the CDR3: TGTGCCAGCAGTTACCGGACTAGCGGGGAACCAACCCCCTCCTACGAGCAGTACTTC. Amino acids: CASSYRTSGEPTPSYEQYF.